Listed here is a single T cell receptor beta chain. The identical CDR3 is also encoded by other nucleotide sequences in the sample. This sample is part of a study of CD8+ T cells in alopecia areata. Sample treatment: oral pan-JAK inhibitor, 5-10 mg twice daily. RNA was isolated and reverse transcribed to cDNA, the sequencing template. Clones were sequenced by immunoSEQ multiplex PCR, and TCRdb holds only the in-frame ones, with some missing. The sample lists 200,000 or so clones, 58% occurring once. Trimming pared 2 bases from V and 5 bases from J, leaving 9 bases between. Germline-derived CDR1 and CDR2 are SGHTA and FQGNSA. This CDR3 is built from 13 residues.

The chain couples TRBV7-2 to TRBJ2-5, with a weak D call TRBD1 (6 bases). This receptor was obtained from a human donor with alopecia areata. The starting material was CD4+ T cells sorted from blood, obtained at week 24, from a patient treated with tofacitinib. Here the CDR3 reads CASSLRRGETQYF. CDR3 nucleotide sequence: TGTGCCAGCAGCTTACGCAGGGGCGAGACCCAGTACTTC.